A single sample gave rise to the 18 T cell receptor beta chains below, sequenced in a study of T cell repertoires in cytomegalovirus infection. Their specific antigens are unknown. TCRdb re-derived calls from the reads in MiXCR, one entry per CDR3 protein. The sample has 830,000 or so distinct CDR3 sequences; over 25% are singletons. The sequenced sample was cultured CD8+ T cells from PBMCs, obtained from culture after CMV antigen stimulation. These receptors all stem from a human donor in good health (CMV status not recorded). Some clones in this sample may be carry-over from other donors' samples.

This clonotype was observed a few times. Relative to the germline gene, one junction end is altered; a read error may explain this. The rearrangement joins TRBV7-7 to TRBJ2-2; the D is unclear. The germline V gene has CDR1 SSHAT and CDR2 FNYEAQ (reference sequence). The length of the CDR3 is 16 residues. As DNA, the CDR3 is TGTGCTAGCAGCTTAGTGGCAAGGGCGAACACCGGGGAGCTGTTTTTT. This gives the protein CASSLVARANTGELFF.

This chain uses TRBV4-1 with TRBJ2-1; the D gene is possibly TRBD2 (6 bases). The germline V gene encodes CDR1 MGHRA and CDR2 YSYEKL. The CDR3 runs 16 residues. V lost 1 base, J lost 2 bases, and 12 bases lay in between. The CDR3 coding sequence is TGCGCCAGCAGCCAAGTGGCGGGGCTGACCTACAATGAGCAGTTCTTC. Translated, it gives CASSQVAGLTYNEQFF.

This clonotype has more than one count but fewer than ten. The chain combines TRBV4-1 with TRBJ2-3; 8 nucleotides line up with TRBD2. The germline CDR1 and CDR2 sequences are MGHRA and YSYEKL. CDR3 length: 19 amino acids. Germline trimming cut 3 bases from V and 7 bases from J; bases unmatched to any gene: 21. CDR3: CASSHSLLEVSGEEYTQYF. The CDR3 bases are TGCGCCAGCAGCCATTCCCTGCTCGAGGTTAGCGGGGAGGAGTATACGCAGTATTTT.

There are a few counts of this clonotype. V usage is TRBV11-2 and J usage is TRBJ2-3, with TRBD2 identical over 10 bases. V lost 0 bases to trimming and J lost 6 bases; unmatched junction nucleotides: 3. CDR1 SGHAT and CDR2 FQNNGV come from the germline V gene. This CDR3 is built from 15 residues. CDR3 DNA sequence: TGTGCCAGCAGCTTAGATCTACTAGCGGGGGATACGCAGTATTTT. Translation: CASSLDLLAGDTQYF.

The table lists this clonotype with a few counts. This chain links TRBV20-1 with TRBJ1-2, with 7 positions matching TRBD1. The CDR3 is 17 amino acids. Looked up from germline, CDR1 is DFQATT and CDR2 is SNEGSKA (reference sequence). The V segment lost 3 bases and the J segment 5 bases; nucleotides outside the gene matches: 18. CDR3 in DNA: TGCAGTGCTAGGTTGATCGACAGGGATCTGCCGATTTATGGCTACACCTTC. Its translation: CSARLIDRDLPIYGYTF.

The chain combines TRBV6-4 with TRBJ1-1; 9 nucleotides match TRBD1. V was pared by 10 bases and J by 4 bases, with 7 bases of the junction left unmatched. This CDR3 has 13 amino acids. Germline assignment: CDR1 MRHNA and CDR2 SNTAGT. CDR3 sequence: CAIQQGAFTEAFF. The DNA for the CDR3 is TGTGCCATACAACAGGGGGCGTTCACTGAAGCTTTCTTT.

About this clonotype: A much bigger clone sits one base away, suggesting this may be a read error. The CDR3 spells CASSLRSFGVHETQYF. In DNA form, the CDR3 reads TGTGCCAGCAGCTTACGGAGCTTTGGGGTCCATGAGACCCAGTACTTC. The chain joins TRBV7-2 to TRBJ2-5; no definite D call. Germline V gives CDR1 SGHTA, CDR2 FQGNSA. V was pared by 2 bases and J by 5 bases, with 18 bases between. The CDR3 is made up of 16 amino acids.

The chain recombines TRBV5-4 with TRBJ2-1; TRBD2 might be the D (7 bases). V was shortened by 0 bases and J by 7 bases, with 20 bases between the two germline ends. Germline V gene data show CDR1 as SGHNT and CDR2 as YYREEE (reference sequence). This CDR3 region has 17 residues. The CDR3 loop is CASSLEVGGPGGNEQFF. The CDR3 DNA reads as TGTGCCAGCAGCTTGGAGGTCGGGGGGCCCGGCGGGAATGAGCAGTTCTTC.

This clonotype has more than one count but fewer than ten. This chain links TRBV5-5 with TRBJ2-1, with 9 positions matching TRBD1. The germline CDR1 and CDR2 sequences are SGHKS and YYEKEE (reference sequence). The trim removed 0 bases at V and 8 bases at J, leaving 9 bases unmatched. This CDR3 spans 16 amino acids. In DNA form, the CDR3 reads TGTGCCAGCAGCTTGGACCGGGACAGGGTCAAGGATGAGCAGTTCTTC. Translated, it gives CASSLDRDRVKDEQFF. Based on the CDR3 plus reference TRBV5-5 and TRBJ2-1, the full variable domain is DAGVTQSPTHLIKTRGQQVTLRCSPISGHKSVSWYQQVLGQGPQFIFQYYEKEERGRGNFPDRFSARQFPNYSSELNVNALLLGDSALYLCASSLDRDRVKDEQFFGPGTRLTVL.

This clonotype was counted between two and nine times. The chain has TRBV11-2 and TRBJ2-5; unclear D gene. CDR1 and CDR2 from the germline V gene are SGHAT and FQNNGV. The V gene lost 8 bases and the J gene lost 0 bases, with 13 bases spanning the gap. This CDR3 has 14 residues. DNA of the CDR3: TGTGCCAGCGGGCAGGTCGTGTACCAAGAGACCCAGTACTTC. Its translation: CASGQVVYQETQYF.

V is TRBV11-1 and J is TRBJ2-1; tentative D call: TRBD2 (6 bases). This CDR3 has 19 amino acids. Trimming stripped 4 bases from V and 0 bases from J, with 22 bases between. Germline CDR1 SGHAT, CDR2 FQDESV (reference sequence). The CDR3 DNA is TGTGCCAGCAGCTCCCGGGACTTTCCCTCAACGAGCTCCTACAATGAGCAGTTCTTC. The encoded protein is CASSSRDFPSTSSYNEQFF.

The gene calls are TRBV6-2 or TRBV6-3 and TRBJ2-1; TRBD1 aligns across 7 bases. After removal of 0 bases from V and 8 bases from J, the junction contained 7 bases not matched to a gene. The germline gives CDR1 MNHEY, CDR2 SVGEGT. This CDR3 spans 15 amino acids. The DNA for the CDR3 is TGTGCCAGCAGTTACTCGTTCCAGGGGGAAGATGAGCAGTTCTTC. Protein: CASSYSFQGEDEQFF.

This clonotype was seen a handful of times. An end of the junction does not agree with germline; a read error may underlie this. CDR3 residues: CASSQTVLSYNEQFF. In nucleotides, the CDR3 is TGTGCTAGCAGCCAGACAGTCCTCTCCTACAATGAGCAGTTCTTC. The chain carries TRBV7-6 and TRBJ2-1; tentatively, D is TRBD1 (5 bases). From germline, CDR1 is SGHVS and CDR2 FNYEAQ. The CDR3 covers 15 residues.

The CDR3 protein is CASSPAGTSGVNEQFF. The CDR3, as DNA: TGTGCCAGCAGTCCAGCCGGGACTAGCGGGGTAAATGAGCAGTTCTTC. The chain employs TRBV27 and TRBJ2-1, with 13 bases lining up with TRBD2. This CDR3 is 16 amino acids long. Germline lookup yields CDR1 MNHEY and CDR2 SMNVEV (reference sequence). Unmatched junction bases numbered 8, after V lost 5 bases and J lost 7 bases.

This chain connects TRBV12-5 to TRBJ2-2; D may correspond to TRBD1 or TRBD2 (5 bases each). There are 13 residues in the CDR3. The V end was cut by 6 bases, the J end by 6 bases, with 11 bases between. Germline V CDR1 and CDR2: LGHNT, FRNRAP. The CDR3 spells CASGLGAPGELFF. As DNA, the CDR3 is TGTGCTAGTGGCCTCGGGGCACCCGGGGAGCTGTTTTTT.

There are a few counts of this clonotype. The chain uses TRBV28 and TRBJ2-6, with D unclear. V was pared by 7 bases and J by 4 bases, with 8 bases between. The CDR3 loop spans 13 amino acids. Per germline, CDR1 MDHEN and CDR2 SYDVKM. The CDR3 DNA follows: TGTGCCAGCACCGGCCGCGGGGCCAACGTCCTGACTTTC. Its translation: CASTGRGANVLTF.

This clonotype was seen a handful of times. The chain has TRBV4-1 and TRBJ1-5, with D possibly TRBD1 on 5 matching bases. The CDR3 spans 15 residues. The germline V and J ends were trimmed by 0 bases and 2 bases, with 8 bases remaining between them. CDR1 is MGHRA and CDR2 is YSYEKL in the germline V gene. The CDR3 region is CASSQEEGGNQPQHF. CDR3 bases: TGCGCCAGCAGCCAAGAGGAAGGGGGCAATCAGCCCCAGCATTTT.

This clonotype has a handful of counts. The CDR3: CASSLYGGTEAFF. In DNA, the CDR3 is TGTGCCAGCAGTTTATACGGGGGCACTGAAGCTTTCTTT. The chain has TRBV27 and TRBJ1-1; a possible D gene is TRBD1 (5 bases). Germline V lookup: CDR1 MNHEY, CDR2 SMNVEV (reference sequence). V was clipped by 1 base and J by 4 bases, with 7 bases between them. The CDR3 loop spans 13 amino acids.